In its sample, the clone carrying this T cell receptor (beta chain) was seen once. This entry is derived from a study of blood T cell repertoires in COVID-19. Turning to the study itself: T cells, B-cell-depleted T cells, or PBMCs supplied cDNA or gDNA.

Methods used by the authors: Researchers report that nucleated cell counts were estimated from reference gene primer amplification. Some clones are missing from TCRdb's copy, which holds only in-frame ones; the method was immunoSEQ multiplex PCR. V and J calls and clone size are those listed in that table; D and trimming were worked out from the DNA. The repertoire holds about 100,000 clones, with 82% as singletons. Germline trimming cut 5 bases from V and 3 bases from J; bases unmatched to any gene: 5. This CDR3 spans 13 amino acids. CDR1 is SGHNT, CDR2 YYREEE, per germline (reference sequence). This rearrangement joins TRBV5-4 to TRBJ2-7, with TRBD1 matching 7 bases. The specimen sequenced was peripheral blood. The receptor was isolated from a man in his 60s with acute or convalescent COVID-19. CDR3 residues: CASRTGQNYEQYF. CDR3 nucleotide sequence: TGTGCCAGCAGGACGGGACAGAACTACGAGCAGTACTTC.